The rows below give T cell receptor beta chains drawn from one sample of a study of a mutant IDH1 vaccine in newly diagnosed glioma. These TCRs' antigens remain unknown. Data came from immunoSEQ multiplex PCR; TCRdb stores just in-frame clones and leaves some out. The profile covers tens of thousands of clones, with more than 75% appearing a single time and approximately 1.5% taken by the ten largest. The source was PBMCs, collected from a glioma patient whose treatment included an IDH1 peptide vaccine. The origin of the receptors is a man in his forties with glioma. Both conserved end residues are part of each CDR3. Each record gives: clone size, D gene, J gene, V gene, CDR3 DNA, CDR3 protein. D genes are given only for firm matches. The size field is filled for only some rows; it gives once, few, many or a size class.

>NA|NA|TRBJ1-5|TRBV18
TGTGCCAGCTCACCATCCAGGTATGGTCAGCCCCAGCATTTT
CASSPSRYGQPQHF
>NA|TRBD2|TRBJ2-7|TRBV4-1
TGCGCCAGCAGCCTGGTCACTAGCGGGACGAACGAGCAGTACTTC
CASSLVTSGTNEQYF
>NA|NA|TRBJ2-7|TRBV10-3
TGTGCCATCAGTGATGGGGCAGCCTTCCTCTACGAGCAGTACTTC
CAISDGAAFLYEQYF
>NA|NA|TRBJ2-1|TRBV7-9
TGTGCCATCGGGCAAAATGAGCAGTTCTTC
CAIGQNEQFF
>NA|TRBD1|TRBJ2-1|TRBV10-3
TGTGCCATCAGTGGAGGGACAGGGGATCTTGACAATGAGCAGTTCTTC
CAISGGTGDLDNEQFF
>NA|NA|TRBJ2-5|TRBV29-1
TGCAGCGTTGGGTCTGAGGGACGGGAAGAGACCCAGTACTTC
CSVGSEGREETQYF
>NA|NA|TRBJ2-5|TRBV7-6
TGTGCCAGCAGCTACAGTCCCGCGGAGACCCAGTACTTC
CASSYSPAETQYF
>NA|NA|TRBJ2-5|TRBV6-6
TGTGCCAGCAGTTACTCATGGGACACGGAGACCCAGTACTTC
CASSYSWDTETQYF
>NA|NA|TRBJ2-5|TRBV28
TGTGCCAGCAGTTCCCCAGCCCAAGAGACCCAGTACTTC
CASSSPAQETQYF
>NA|NA|TRBJ1-1|TRBV7-3
TGTGCCAGCAGCTTAGATAGAACAGGGAACACTGAAGCTTTCTTT
CASSLDRTGNTEAFF
>NA|NA|TRBJ2-7|TRBV5-1
TGCGCCAGCAGCTTGAACAGTGGAACCTACGAGCAGTACTTC
CASSLNSGTYEQYF
>NA|TRBD2|TRBJ2-5|TRBV25-1
TGTGCCAGCAGGGGCGCTAGCGGGGGCCTCCAAGAGACCCAGTACTTC
CASRGASGGLQETQYF
>NA|TRBD2|TRBJ2-7|TRBV11-2
TGTGCCAGCAGCTCCCGCGGGGGGCCGTACGAGCAGTACTTC
CASSSRGGPYEQYF
>NA|NA|TRBJ1-1|TRBV29-1
TGCAGCGTTGATGCGACAAGTGAAGCTTTCTTT
CSVDATSEAFF
>NA|NA|TRBJ2-2|TRBV7-9
TGTGCCAGCAGCTTACGGGGACGGGACACCGGGGAGCTGTTTTTT
CASSLRGRDTGELFF
>NA|NA|TRBJ2-7|TRBV25-1
TGTGCCAGCAGTAAGCCCTCCGGGGGAGCCTACGAGCAGTACTTC
CASSKPSGGAYEQYF
>once|NA|TRBJ2-2|TRBV7-6
TGTGCCAGCAGCGCCGGGCGGGGGGAGCTGTTTTTT
CASSAGRGELFF
>NA|NA|TRBJ1-5|TRBV27
TGTGCCAGCAGCCCTGGACCGGGACGGCCAAATCAGCCCCAGCATTTT
CASSPGPGRPNQPQHF
>once|NA|TRBJ1-1|TRBV7-9
TGTGCCAGCAGCTTAGTTGACGGCAGGAAAGCTTTCTTT
CASSLVDGRKAFF
>NA|NA|TRBJ2-7|TRBV4-1
TGCGCCAGCAGCCAAGACGCTGACATTTACTACGAGCAGTACTTC
CASSQDADIYYEQYF
>NA|TRBD2|TRBJ2-3|TRBV4-3
TGCGCCAGCAGCCGCGGACTAGCGGGAAGTACGCAGTATTTT
CASSRGLAGSTQYF
>few|NA|TRBJ2-7|TRBV14
TGTGCCAGCAGCCAAGATTCATTCGGAGAGCAGTACTTC
CASSQDSFGEQYF
>NA|NA|TRBJ2-1|TRBV5-6
TGTGCCAGCAACCCATTAGCGTACAATGAGCAGTTCTTC
CASNPLAYNEQFF
>NA|TRBD1|TRBJ1-1|TRBV18
TGTGCCAGCTCACCCGGGACAGGGAGGTTCGGCACTGAAGCTTTCTTT
CASSPGTGRFGTEAFF
>NA|TRBD2|TRBJ2-7|TRBV28
TGTGCCAGCGGGGGGACTAGCGGGGGGAGGGGTCTGTGGGAGCAGTACTTC
CASGGTSGGRGLWEQYF
>NA|NA|TRBJ2-7|TRBV28
TGTGCCAGCAGACAATTAAGTGGAGGGACGTACGAGCAGTACTTC
CASRQLSGGTYEQYF
>NA|NA|TRBJ1-2|TRBV27
TGTGCCAGCAGTTTATTAGGGACCTATGGCTACACCTTC
CASSLLGTYGYTF
>NA|NA|TRBJ2-7|TRBV18
TGTGCCAGCTCCCCCGACCGACTGAGCTCCTACGAGCAGTACTTC
CASSPDRLSSYEQYF
>NA|TRBD2|TRBJ2-3|TRBV27
TGTGCCAGCAGAGACCCTGGACTAGCGGGAGGGGATACGCAGTATTTT
CASRDPGLAGGDTQYF
>NA|NA|TRBJ2-2|TRBV21-1
TGTGCCAGCGGAACCATGGCGGGAGGGCCCAACACCGGGGAGCTGTTTTTT
CASGTMAGGPNTGELFF
>NA|NA|TRBJ2-6|TRBV7-2
TGTGCCAGCAGCCCCGAGGGGGTGGGCGTGTCTGGGGCCAACGTCCTGACTTTC
CASSPEGVGVSGANVLTF
>NA|NA|TRBJ1-1|TRBV10-2
TGCGCCAGCAGTGACCCACAGGGAACATTCGCTGAAGCTTTCTTT
CASSDPQGTFAEAFF
>NA|NA|TRBJ1-1|TRBV7-3
TGTGCCAGCAGCCAGAACGCGGGGACTGAAGCTTTCTTT
CASSQNAGTEAFF
>once|NA|TRBJ1-1|TRBV2
TGTGCCAGCAGTTTCGGGAGGAACACTGAAGCTTTCTTT
CASSFGRNTEAFF
>NA|NA|TRBJ2-7|TRBV13
TGTGCCAGCCGGGCCCGGGGGACTGCCTACGAGCAGTACTTC
CASRARGTAYEQYF
>NA|NA|TRBJ1-1|TRBV4-3
TGCGCCAGCAGCTCCTGGACGGAGAACACTGAAGCTTTCTTT
CASSSWTENTEAFF
>once|TRBD1|TRBJ2-5|TRBV2
TGTGCCAGCAGCTTAACCGGGACAGCCTGGGAGACCCAGTACTTC
CASSLTGTAWETQYF
>NA|TRBD2|TRBJ2-5|TRBV7-2
TGTGCCAGCAGCCCACCTGGCGGGAGAGAGGAGACCCAGTACTTC
CASSPPGGREETQYF
>NA|NA|TRBJ1-3|TRBV7-9
TGTGCCAGCAGCCGGGACCTTGGAAACACCATATATTTT
CASSRDLGNTIYF
>NA|TRBD1|TRBJ2-4|TRBV5-8
TGTGCCAGCAGCCAGCCGGGACAGGCGCCGGTCATTCAGTACTTC
CASSQPGQAPVIQYF
>NA|NA|TRBJ1-2|TRBV19
TGTGCCAGTAGTCCGGGGACCCCCTATGGCTACACCTTC
CASSPGTPYGYTF
>NA|NA|TRBJ1-4|TRBV19
TGTGCCAGTAATCGGGGACACCAGACAACTAATGAAAAACTGTTTTTT
CASNRGHQTTNEKLFF
>NA|TRBD2|TRBJ2-5|TRBV9
TGTGCCAGCAGCGTTGGGGGGAGGGGGACCCAGTACTTC
CASSVGGRGTQYF
>NA|NA|TRBJ1-5|TRBV28
TGTGCCAGCATCCCTCAAAAGGGCATAATGGAGCCCCAGCATTTT
CASIPQKGIMEPQHF
>NA|NA|TRBJ1-3|TRBV18
TGTGCCAGCTCACCACGTACCGGGATCCAACCTGGAAACACCATATATTTT
CASSPRTGIQPGNTIYF
>NA|TRBD2|TRBJ2-7|TRBV2
TGTGCCAGCAGTGAAGCGAAACTAACCGGCGGGAGGATCTACGAGCAGTACTTC
CASSEAKLTGGRIYEQYF
>few|NA|TRBJ2-7|TRBV11-2
TGTGCCAGCAGCTCAGGACCGGGGGCCGAGCAGTACTTC
CASSSGPGAEQYF
>NA|TRBD2|TRBJ2-1|TRBV6-5
TGTGCCAGCAGGAAGACAGCGGGAAATGAGCAGTTCTTC
CASRKTAGNEQFF
>few|TRBD1|TRBJ2-7|TRBV11-2
TGTGCCAGCAGCTTACACGCCGGGACAGCCAGCTCCTACGAGCAGTACTTC
CASSLHAGTASSYEQYF
>NA|NA|TRBJ2-5|TRBV11-2
TGTGCCAGCAGCCCTATGGGGTCGGAGACCCAGTACTTC
CASSPMGSETQYF
>NA|NA|TRBJ2-5|TRBV21-1
TGTGCCAGCAGCAAAGCCTCTCGCGGCCACAAAGAGACCCAGTACTTC
CASSKASRGHKETQYF
>NA|TRBD1|TRBJ2-5|TRBV5-1
TGCGCCAGCAGCCGTTCCGGGACAGGGGAAGAGACCCAGTACTTC
CASSRSGTGEETQYF
>NA|NA|TRBJ2-1|TRBV11-2
TGTGCCAGCAGCACCGGACCCGTCAATGAGCAGTTCTTC
CASSTGPVNEQFF
>NA|NA|TRBJ1-2|TRBV21-1
TGTGCCAGCAGCCTATGGGGGGGTAACTATGGCTACACCTTC
CASSLWGGNYGYTF
>NA|TRBD2|TRBJ2-7|TRBV5-1
TGCGCCAGCTACGGAGCGGGAGGGGTGTACGAGCAGTACTTC
CASYGAGGVYEQYF
>NA|TRBD2|TRBJ2-1|TRBV2
TGTGCCAGCAGTGGACTAGCGGCGGGGAATGAGCAGTTCTTC
CASSGLAAGNEQFF
>NA|TRBD1|TRBJ2-7|TRBV5-1
TGCGCCAGCAGCCTACAGGGGGGAGTCTACGAGCAGTACTTC
CASSLQGGVYEQYF